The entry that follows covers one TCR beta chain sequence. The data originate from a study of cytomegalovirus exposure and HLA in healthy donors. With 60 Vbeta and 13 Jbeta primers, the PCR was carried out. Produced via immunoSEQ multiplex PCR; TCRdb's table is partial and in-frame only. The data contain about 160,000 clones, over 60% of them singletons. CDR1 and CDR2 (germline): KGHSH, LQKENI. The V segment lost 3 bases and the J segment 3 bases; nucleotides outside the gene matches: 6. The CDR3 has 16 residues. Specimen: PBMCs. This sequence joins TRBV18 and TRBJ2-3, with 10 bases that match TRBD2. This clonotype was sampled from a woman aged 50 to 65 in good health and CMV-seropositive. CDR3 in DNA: TGTGCCAGCTCACCGTCGGTAGCGGGAGGTACAGATACGCAGTATTTT. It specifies CASSPSVAGGTDTQYF.